The following is a T cell receptor beta chain sequence with its context. Repertoires were generated with immunoSEQ multiplex PCR, while TCRdb's copy carries only in-frame clones and drops some. This table has a few hundred thousand clones, 75% to 90% appearing once. Recruits, aged roughly 18 to 90 years, lived in under 25 US areas. These data come from a study of blood T cell repertoires in COVID-19. The germline V gene has CDR1 SGHAT and CDR2 FQNNGV. The CDR3 spans 16 residues. Trimming cost V 5 bases and J 1 base, with 16 bases left between them. The V gene is TRBV11-2, the J gene TRBJ2-3; a weak D match, TRBD1 (7 bases). The sample consisted of PBMCs or T cells enriched from blood (not recorded which). This TCR was recovered from a woman aged 35 to 49 who had been exposed to COVID-19. CDR3 protein: CASSRITGEGTDTQYF. CDR3 coding DNA: TGTGCCAGCAGCCGCATAACAGGGGAGGGCACAGATACGCAGTATTTT.